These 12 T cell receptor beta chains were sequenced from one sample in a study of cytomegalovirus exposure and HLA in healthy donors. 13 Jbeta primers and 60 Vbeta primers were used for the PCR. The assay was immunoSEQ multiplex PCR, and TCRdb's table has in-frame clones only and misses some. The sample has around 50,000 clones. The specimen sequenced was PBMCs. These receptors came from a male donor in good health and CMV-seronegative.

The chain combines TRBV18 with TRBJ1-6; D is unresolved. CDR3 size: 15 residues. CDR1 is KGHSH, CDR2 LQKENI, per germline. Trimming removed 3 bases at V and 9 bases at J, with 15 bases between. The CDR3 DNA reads TGTGCCAGCTCACCCCGGGAGGGTGACGGTTCACCCCTCCACTTT. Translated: CASSPREGDGSPLHF.

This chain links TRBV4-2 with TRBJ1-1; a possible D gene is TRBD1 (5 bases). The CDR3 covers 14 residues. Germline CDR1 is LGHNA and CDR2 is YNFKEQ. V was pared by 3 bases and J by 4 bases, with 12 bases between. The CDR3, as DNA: TGTGCCAGCAGCCAGGGGGGGAGAAGCACTGAAGCTTTCTTT. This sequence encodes CASSQGGRSTEAFF.

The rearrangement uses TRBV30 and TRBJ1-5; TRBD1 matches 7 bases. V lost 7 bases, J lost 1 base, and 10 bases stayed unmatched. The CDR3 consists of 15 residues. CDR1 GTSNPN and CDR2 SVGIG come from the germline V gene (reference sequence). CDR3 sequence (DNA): TGTGCCTACTCCTTGGACAGGATCAGCAATCAGCCCCAGCATTTT. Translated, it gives CAYSLDRISNQPQHF.

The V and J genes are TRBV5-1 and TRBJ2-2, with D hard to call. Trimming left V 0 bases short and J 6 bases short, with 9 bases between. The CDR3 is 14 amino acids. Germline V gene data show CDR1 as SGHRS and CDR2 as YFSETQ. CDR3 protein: CASSLDSSAGELFF. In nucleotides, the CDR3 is TGCGCCAGCAGCTTGGACTCATCGGCCGGGGAGCTGTTTTTT.

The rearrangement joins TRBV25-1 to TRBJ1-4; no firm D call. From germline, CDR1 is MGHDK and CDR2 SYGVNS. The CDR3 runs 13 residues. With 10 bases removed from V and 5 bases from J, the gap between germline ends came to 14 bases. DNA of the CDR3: TGTGCCACCGCCGGGATGTTAAATGAAAAACTGTTTTTT. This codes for CATAGMLNEKLFF. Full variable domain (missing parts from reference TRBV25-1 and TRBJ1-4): EADIYQTPRYLVIGTGKKITLECSQTMGHDKMYWYQQDPGMELHLIHYSYGVNSTEKGDLSSESTVSRIRTEHFPLTLESARPSHTSQYLCATAGMLNEKLFFGSGTQLSVL.

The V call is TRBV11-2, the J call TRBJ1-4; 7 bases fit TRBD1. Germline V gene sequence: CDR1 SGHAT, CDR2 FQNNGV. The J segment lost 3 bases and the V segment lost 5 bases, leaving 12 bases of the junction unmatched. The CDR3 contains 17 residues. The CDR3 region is CASSPRGSTGANEKLFF. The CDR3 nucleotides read TGTGCCAGCAGCCCAAGAGGATCCACAGGGGCTAATGAAAAACTGTTTTTT.

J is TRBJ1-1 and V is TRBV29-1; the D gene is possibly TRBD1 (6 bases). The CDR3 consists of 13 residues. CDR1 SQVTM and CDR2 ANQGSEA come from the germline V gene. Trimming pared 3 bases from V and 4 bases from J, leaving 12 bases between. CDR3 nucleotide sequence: TGCAGCGTTGATATTGGGGGCGGCACTGAAGCTTTCTTT. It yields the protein CSVDIGGGTEAFF.

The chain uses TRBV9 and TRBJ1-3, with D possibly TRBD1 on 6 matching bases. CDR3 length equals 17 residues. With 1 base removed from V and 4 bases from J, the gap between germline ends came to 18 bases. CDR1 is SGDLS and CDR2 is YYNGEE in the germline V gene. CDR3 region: CASSVFSGSGEGNTIYF. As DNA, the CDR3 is TGTGCCAGCAGCGTATTTTCAGGGTCAGGGGAGGGAAACACCATATATTTT.

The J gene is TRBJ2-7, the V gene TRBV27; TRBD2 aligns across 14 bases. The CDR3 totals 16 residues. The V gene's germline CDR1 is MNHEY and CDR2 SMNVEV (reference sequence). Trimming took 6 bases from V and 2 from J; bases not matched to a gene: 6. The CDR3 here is CASRGLAGGVPYEQYF. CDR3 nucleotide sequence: TGTGCCAGCAGAGGACTAGCGGGGGGCGTTCCCTACGAGCAGTACTTC.

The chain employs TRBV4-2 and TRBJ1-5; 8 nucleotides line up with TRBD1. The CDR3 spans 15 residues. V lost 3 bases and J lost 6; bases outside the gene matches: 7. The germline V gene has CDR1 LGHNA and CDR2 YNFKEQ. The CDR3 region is CASSQGWTGSQPQHF. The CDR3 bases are TGTGCCAGCAGCCAGGGATGGACAGGGTCTCAGCCCCAGCATTTT.

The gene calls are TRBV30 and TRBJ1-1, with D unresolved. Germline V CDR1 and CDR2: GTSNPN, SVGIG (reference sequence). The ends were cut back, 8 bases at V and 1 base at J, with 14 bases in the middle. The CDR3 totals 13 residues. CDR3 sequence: CAGGQSPNTEAFF. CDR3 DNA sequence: TGTGCCGGCGGGCAGAGTCCGAACACTGAAGCTTTCTTT.

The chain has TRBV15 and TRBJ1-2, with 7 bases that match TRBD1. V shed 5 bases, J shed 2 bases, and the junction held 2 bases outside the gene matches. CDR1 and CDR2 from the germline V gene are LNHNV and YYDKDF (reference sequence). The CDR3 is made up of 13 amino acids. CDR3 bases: TGTGCCACCAGCGAGGACAGGAACTATGGCTACACCTTC. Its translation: CATSEDRNYGYTF. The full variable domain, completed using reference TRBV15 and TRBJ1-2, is DAMVIQNPRYQVTQFGKPVTLSCSQTLNHNVMYWYQQKSSQAPKLLFHYYDKDFNNEADTPDNFQSRRPNTSFCFLDIRSPGLGDTAMYLCATSEDRNYGYTFGSGTRLTVV.